The sequence of this T cell receptor beta chain was determined in a study of blood T cell repertoires in COVID-19. Using immunoSEQ multiplex PCR, the repertoire was profiled, and TCRdb retains in-frame clones only, with some absent. Of tens of thousands of clones in the sample, approximately 84% were seen once. This clone was detected a few times. Sample: peripheral blood. The clonotype was recovered from a man aged 65-85 years with COVID-19, enrolled during active disease.

CDR3 protein: CASSEAIGIAYEQYF. The CDR3 bases are TGTGCCAGCAGTGAGGCAATCGGGATCGCGTACGAGCAGTACTTC. This chain connects TRBV2 to TRBJ2-7; a possible D gene is TRBD2 (5 bases). The CDR3 is 15 residues long. The V gene's germline CDR1 is SNHLY and CDR2 FYNNEI. V shed 3 bases and J shed 4 bases, with 16 bases lying between them. Full variable domain (missing parts from reference TRBV2 and TRBJ2-7): EPEVTQTPSHQVTQMGQEVILRCVPISNHLYFYWYRQILGQKVEFLVSFYNNEISEKSEIFDDQFSVERPDGSNFTLKIRSTKLEDSAMYFCASSEAIGIAYEQYFGPGTRLTVT.